This TCR beta chain was obtained from a study of T cells in severe cutaneous drug reactions. Bulk and single-cell libraries used iRepertoire multiplex PCR with TCR subtype-specific primers. TCRdb reprocessed the multiplex PCR reads, keeping one entry per CDR3 protein, no DNA. Seen in this sample are around 20,000 distinct CDR3 sequences; the ten most common clones hold about 7.8%. Study results and caveats: Carbamazepine-induced Stevens-Johnson syndrome or toxic epidermal necrolysis patients showed strongly raised TRBV12-4, about 29% in blister cells and approximately 5.4% in PBMC.

Germline V CDR1 and CDR2: MDHEN, SYDVKM. CDR3 length: 16 amino acids. A remark on this clonotype: Antigen specificity is unknown.

Carbamazepine had induced Stevens-Johnson syndrome or toxic epidermal necrolysis in the sequenced donors. J is TRBJ2-2 and V is TRBV28. This clonotype originated in a human donor with toxic epidermal necrolysis, a severe cutaneous drug reaction. Sample: PBMCs. CDR3 in amino acids: CASSLLGNANTGELFF.